This T cell receptor (beta chain) emerged from a study of cytomegalovirus exposure and HLA in healthy donors. This PCR relied on a set of 60 Vbeta primers and 13 Jbeta primers. Measured with immunoSEQ multiplex PCR; TCRdb has only the in-frame clones, and not every one. In the table there are more than 150,000 clones, 70% to 80% of which are singletons. The CDR3 has 17 residues. Trimming removed 3 bases from V and 1 base from J; junction bases left unmatched: 9. Germline CDR1 reads SGHRS; CDR2 reads YFSETQ. The specimen sequenced was PBMCs. The gene calls are TRBV5-1 and TRBJ1-1; 10 bases align to TRBD1. The sequence derives from a man aged 18 to 30 in good health and CMV-seronegative. The CDR3 DNA sequence: TGCGCCAGCAGCTGGGCGACAGGGGGCGTGGAGAACACTGAAGCTTTCTTT. Residues: CASSWATGGVENTEAFF.